A single sample is the source of the 27 T cell receptor beta chains below, sequenced in a study of T cells in Graves' hyperthyroidism and ophthalmopathy (dated by TCRdb to about 2019). The library was obtained by multiplex PCR. This sample was sequenced with an Illumina HiSeq 2000. The TCR beta CDR3 regions were amplified from RNA transcripts. The first round of RT-PCR for the TCR CDR3 was performed with the HTBI primer set and the Qiagen OneStep RT-PCR kit. In TCRdb, the public reads were trimmed at Q25 with fastp and aligned with MiXCR, with productive beta chains retained. Rows with a matching CDR3 protein are joined into one entry that keeps the most common DNA and genes. The table for this sample lists nearly 600,000 distinct CDR3 sequences; about 14% of them were counted only once. The top ten hold 5.8% of the sample. The sample consisted of blood. The receptors stem from a woman in her thirties with Graves' hyperthyroidism that later progressed to Graves' ophthalmopathy.

The rearrangement links TRBV9 to TRBJ2-2, with 12 positions matching TRBD1. There are 16 residues in the CDR3. From germline, CDR1 is SGDLS and CDR2 YYNGEE. Trimming took 0 bases from V and 9 from J; bases not matched to a gene: 6. The CDR3 sequence: CASSVGGTGGKWELFF. DNA of the CDR3: TGTGCCAGCAGCGTAGGAGGGACAGGGGGCAAGTGGGAGCTGTTTTTT.

Only a few counts were recorded for this clonotype. V and J are TRBV19 and TRBJ1-2, with a weak D call TRBD1 (6 bases). V shed 8 bases and J shed 4 bases, with 11 bases lying between them. The CDR3 runs 12 residues. The germline CDR1 and CDR2 sequences are LNHDA and SQIVND (reference sequence). The CDR3 sequence: CASRDRLYGYTF. CDR3 nucleotide sequence: TGTGCCAGTCGAGACAGGCTCTATGGCTACACCTTC.

J is TRBJ2-7 and V is TRBV29-1; no clear D gene. Germline CDR1 reads SQVTM; CDR2 reads ANQGSEA. This CDR3 is 13 amino acids long. This chain's CDR3 is CGSSQSGSYEQYF. In DNA, the CDR3 is TGCGGCTCGAGCCAGTCCGGCTCCTACGAGCAGTACTTC.

This clonotype was detected ten times or more. The chain combines TRBV20-1 with TRBJ2-7, with TRBD2 matching over 8 bases. Unmatched junction bases numbered 10, after V lost 1 base and J lost 2 bases. CDR3 length: 16 amino acids. Germline assignment: CDR1 DFQATT and CDR2 SNEGSKA (reference sequence). In DNA, the CDR3 is TGCAGTGCTAGAGTAACGAGTCGGGGACTAGCCTACGAGCAGTACTTC. Translation gives CSARVTSRGLAYEQYF.

This clonotype was counted a few times. CDR3 coding DNA: TGTGCCACCAGTGATTTGATGGGCAGCAACAATGAGCAGTTCTTC. It is translated as CATSDLMGSNNEQFF. The chain combines TRBV24-1 with TRBJ2-1, with D hard to call. The germline V gene has CDR1 KGHDR and CDR2 SFDVKD. The CDR3 length is 15 residues. V lost 0 bases and J 5 bases, leaving 10 bases between the germline ends.

This clonotype has at least ten counts. CDR3 region: CASSGGLAGGTGTDTQYF. As DNA, the CDR3 is TGCGCCAGCAGCGGGGGACTAGCGGGAGGGACTGGCACAGATACGCAGTATTTT. This rearrangement joins TRBV5-1 to TRBJ2-3; 16 nucleotides agree with TRBD2. The V gene end was trimmed by 4 bases and the J gene end by 1 base; junction bases not matched to a gene: 6. The CDR3 covers 18 residues. Per the germline V gene, CDR1 is SGHRS and CDR2 is YFSETQ.

This clonotype showed up many times. The J gene is TRBJ2-3, the V gene TRBV28, with D tentatively TRBD1 (5 bases). The germline V gene encodes CDR1 MDHEN and CDR2 SYDVKM. The CDR3 runs 15 residues. V was pared by 3 bases and J by 1 base, with 11 bases between. The CDR3 is CASSFLVTGTDTQYF. The CDR3 coding sequence is TGTGCCAGCAGTTTCTTGGTGACAGGCACAGATACGCAGTATTTT.

This clonotype has just a few counts. This chain uses TRBV19 with TRBJ1-1; 7 bases agree with TRBD1. The CDR3 has 15 amino acids. V was pared by 3 bases and J by 4 bases, with 8 bases of the junction left unmatched. Germline-derived CDR1 and CDR2 are LNHDA and SQIVND (reference sequence). The CDR3 sequence is CASSMTGYEGTEAFF. For the CDR3, the DNA is TGTGCCAGTAGTATGACAGGGTATGAGGGCACTGAAGCTTTCTTT.

This clonotype has a count of ten or more. V and J are TRBV12-5 and TRBJ2-2; the match to TRBD1 covers 9 bases. CDR1 LGHNT and CDR2 FRNRAP come from the germline V gene. This CDR3 is built from 15 residues. V was clipped by 6 bases and J by 4 bases; unmatched bases: 6. CDR3 DNA sequence: TGTGCTAGTGGCTCCGGGACAGGGCCCACCGGGGAGCTGTTTTTT. Translation gives CASGSGTGPTGELFF.

This clonotype occurred many times. The genes are TRBV19 and TRBJ2-1, with TRBD2 matching 7 bases. This CDR3 is built from 13 residues. The ends lost 7 bases at V and 6 bases at J; junction bases unmatched: 6. Germline V gene lookup returns CDR1 LNHDA and CDR2 SQIVND (reference sequence). The CDR3 DNA reads as TGTGCCAGTACAGGGAGGGTGGGCAATGAGCAGTTCTTC. This gives the protein CASTGRVGNEQFF.

Points on this clonotype: One base away lies a much larger clone, so this may be a sequencing read error. The V and J genes are TRBV11-3 and TRBJ2-3; 8 nucleotides agree with TRBD1. In germline, CDR1 is SGHNT, CDR2 YENEEA. There are 13 residues in the CDR3. The CDR3 loop reads CASSQGQGASHYF. The DNA for the CDR3 is TGTGCCAGCAGCCAAGGTCAGGGGGCGTCGCACTATTTT.

This clonotype was seen ten or more times. The chain joins TRBV15 to TRBJ1-1; unclear D gene. This CDR3 comprises 14 residues. The germline V and J ends were trimmed by 4 bases and 5 bases, with 14 bases remaining between them. CDR1 is LNHNV, CDR2 YYDKDF, per germline (reference sequence). CDR3 DNA sequence: TGTGCCACCAGCACCCATGGGCAGAAAACTGAAGCTTTCTTT. It yields the protein CATSTHGQKTEAFF.

This clonotype was seen repeatedly, ten times or more. The chain recombines TRBV3-1 with TRBJ2-1; 8 bases match TRBD1. Germline V gene data show CDR1 as LGHDT and CDR2 as YNNKEL (reference sequence). The V segment lost 4 bases and the J segment 4 bases; nucleotides outside the gene matches: 6. This CDR3 is built from 15 residues. The CDR3 loop is CASSLDRDRYNEQFF. Here the CDR3 DNA reads TGTGCCAGCAGCCTCGACAGGGACAGGTACAATGAGCAGTTCTTC.

This clonotype has at least ten counts. The gene calls are TRBV6-1 and TRBJ2-1; D ambiguous. V was shortened by 9 bases and J by 2 bases, with 14 bases between the two germline ends. CDR3 size: 14 residues. Looked up from germline, CDR1 is MNHNS and CDR2 is SASEGT. The CDR3 DNA is TGTGCCAGGGTGCATGCGCGCCCCTACAATGAGCAGTTCTTC. This gives the protein CARVHARPYNEQFF.

This clonotype was found many times. V is TRBV7-2 and J is TRBJ2-5; D is unresolved. Germline assignment: CDR1 SGHTA and CDR2 FQGNSA. Trimming cost V 4 bases and J 4 bases, with 10 bases left between them. The CDR3 loop spans 13 amino acids. CDR3 DNA: TGTGCCAGCAGCTCCCCTTTTAGAGAGACCCAGTACTTC. Translated, it gives CASSSPFRETQYF.

This clonotype was found many times. Germline and junction disagree at one end, which may indicate a read error. The rearrangement joins TRBV6-5 to TRBJ2-7; D may match TRBD1 or TRBD2 (5 bases each). CDR1 MNHEY and CDR2 SVGAGI come from the germline V gene. CDR3 size: 18 residues. CDR3 residues: CASSYSSNRDALSFEQYF. The CDR3, as DNA: TGTGCCAGCAGTTACTCGAGTAATCGGGACGCTCTCTCCTTCGAGCAGTACTTC.

The table lists this clonotype with many counts. V gene TRBV10-3 combines with J gene TRBJ2-7, with D possibly matching TRBD1 (5 bases). Germline V CDR1 and CDR2: ENHRY, SYGVKD. The CDR3 consists of 13 residues. Trimming removed 0 bases from V and 7 bases from J, with 10 bases in between. Here the CDR3 reads CAISESTEGEQYF. As DNA, the CDR3 is TGTGCCATCAGTGAGTCGACAGAAGGGGAGCAGTACTTC.

In this sample, this clonotype turned up many times. The V call is TRBV7-3, the J call TRBJ2-5; possibly TRBD2 for D (6 bases). The germline V and J ends were trimmed by 1 base and 4 bases, with 10 bases remaining between them. This CDR3 has 14 amino acids. The germline V gene encodes CDR1 SGHTA and CDR2 FQGTGA. The DNA of the CDR3 is TGTGCCAGCAGCTTAAATGGCGGGACAGAGACCCAGTACTTC. It is translated as CASSLNGGTETQYF.

This clonotype was counted many times. The chain employs TRBV28 and TRBJ1-4; D gene ambiguous. This CDR3 comprises 17 residues. V was shortened by 3 bases and J by 6 bases, with 20 bases between the two germline ends. Germline V CDR1 and CDR2: MDHEN, SYDVKM. The CDR3 reads CASSFLVPWNRDEKLFF. For the CDR3, the DNA is TGTGCCAGCAGTTTTTTGGTTCCTTGGAATAGGGATGAAAAACTGTTTTTT.

This clonotype was counted a few times. This sequence joins TRBV19 and TRBJ2-1; D is perhaps TRBD2 (6 bases). The V gene lost 5 bases and the J gene lost 8 bases, with 19 bases spanning the gap. The CDR3 is 15 amino acids. CDR1 and CDR2 (germline): LNHDA, SQIVND (reference sequence). The DNA for the CDR3 is TGTGCCAGTAGTCATCCACGGGAGAAGGTTGATGAGCAGTTCTTC. Its protein is CASSHPREKVDEQFF.

This clonotype was seen at least ten times. The chain combines TRBV4-1 with TRBJ1-4; the D gene is possibly TRBD1 (6 bases). The germline CDR1 and CDR2 sequences are MGHRA and YSYEKL. The length of the CDR3 is 15 residues. The germline V and J ends were trimmed by 4 bases and 8 bases, with 17 bases remaining between them. CDR3 nucleotides: TGCGCCAGCAGCCCTAGGCGAGGGGGGGAGGAAAAACTGTTTTTT. Amino acids: CASSPRRGGEEKLFF.

The genes are TRBV20-1 and TRBJ1-2; 9 nucleotides match TRBD1. Germline loops: CDR1 DFQATT, CDR2 SNEGSKA (reference sequence). The CDR3 runs 14 residues. The V and J ends lost 5 bases and 6 bases, in that order; junction bases with no gene match: 10. The CDR3 nucleotides read TGCAGTGCTGCCACGACAGGGGGTAAGAATGGCTACACCTTC. Protein product: CSAATTGGKNGYTF.

This clonotype was found many times. The rearrangement joins TRBV2 to TRBJ1-2; perhaps TRBD1 as D (6 bases). The V end lost 2 bases, the J end lost 5 bases, and 12 bases lay between the germline ends. This CDR3 is 14 amino acids long. CDR1 and CDR2 from the germline V gene are SNHLY and FYNNEI. CDR3 region: CASSENGTPYGYTF. CDR3 coding DNA: TGTGCCAGCAGTGAAAACGGGACACCTTATGGCTACACCTTC.

This clonotype was recorded at least ten times. This chain connects TRBV25-1 to TRBJ1-1; D call uncertain. The V and J ends lost 8 bases and 1 base respectively, with 14 bases between them. The CDR3 totals 14 residues. CDR1 is MGHDK, CDR2 SYGVNS, per germline. The CDR3 here is CASSGGFWNTEAFF. The CDR3 DNA follows: TGTGCCAGCTCAGGCGGGTTTTGGAACACTGAAGCTTTCTTT.

This clonotype came up many times. The chain uses TRBV19 and TRBJ2-7; tentatively, D is TRBD2 (5 bases). V dropped 2 bases and J dropped 1 base, with 15 bases sitting between them. This CDR3 has 16 amino acids. Per the germline V gene, CDR1 is LNHDA and CDR2 is SQIVND (reference sequence). CDR3 protein: CASSITDQLESYEQYF. The CDR3 DNA is TGTGCCAGTAGTATAACGGATCAACTAGAATCCTACGAGCAGTACTTC.

This clonotype was recorded at least ten times. The V gene is TRBV12-3 or TRBV12-4, the J gene TRBJ1-5; D unclear. V was pared by 6 bases and J by 1 base, with 13 bases between. The length of the CDR3 is 15 residues. The CDR3 DNA is TGTGCCAGCAGCCTTATGGACGGGAGCAATCAGCCCCAGCATTTT. The encoded protein is CASSLMDGSNQPQHF.

The V and J genes are TRBV20-1 and TRBJ2-2, with 11 positions matching TRBD2. Looked up from germline, CDR1 is DFQATT and CDR2 is SNEGSKA (reference sequence). Trimming removed 5 bases from V and 6 bases from J; junction bases left unmatched: 5. The CDR3 contains 14 residues. CDR3 in DNA: TGCAGTGCTTCCCTAGCGGGAGGTTCCGGGGAGCTGTTTTTT. It is translated as CSASLAGGSGELFF.